The 2 T cell receptor beta chains reported below all come from one sample, sequenced in a study of T cells in Graves' hyperthyroidism and ophthalmopathy. Amplified TCR beta CDR3 regions derived from RNA transcripts. The HTBI primer set served for first-round RT-PCR of the TCR CDR3. TCRdb fed the multiplex PCR reads into MiXCR, producing one record per CDR3 protein. The profile shows hundreds of thousands of distinct CDR3 sequences, around 13% of them singletons. The sequencing input was blood. The receptors derive from a woman in her 30s with Graves' hyperthyroidism.

This clonotype was counted many times. The chain links TRBV2 to TRBJ2-7; D uncertain. V was shortened by 6 bases and J by 2 bases, with 17 bases between the two germline ends. The CDR3 totals 15 residues. Germline loops: CDR1 SNHLY, CDR2 FYNNEI. The CDR3 DNA sequence: TGTGCCAGCAGCGAATCGGGTACCCACGCCTACGAGCAGTACTTC. This codes for CASSESGTHAYEQYF.

There are a few counts of this clonotype. This chain links TRBV29-1 with TRBJ2-3; D unclear. Germline V gene lookup returns CDR1 SQVTM and CDR2 ANQGSEA. V was trimmed by 1 base and J by 0 bases, leaving 11 bases between them. The CDR3 spans 15 residues. CDR3 sequence reads: CSVEGQKASTDTQYF. CDR3 in DNA: TGCAGCGTTGAAGGGCAGAAAGCTAGCACAGATACGCAGTATTTT.